This entry features one TCR beta chain sequence. Which antigen it targets is not known. No much larger clone is present one base from it, and per-base qualities are unavailable. The sample comes from a study of Ad26.COV2.S vaccination and SARS-CoV-2 variants (dated by TCRdb to the early 2020s). With respect to the entire study: Vaccine-arm donors came from COV1001, a multicentre, randomized, double-blind, placebo-controlled phase I-IIa trial of Ad26.COV2.S in healthy adults. Dosing of Ad26.COV2.S was intramuscular, at either 5x10^10 or 1x10^11 viral particles, delivered as one shot or as two shots spaced 56 days apart. The specificity and breadth of SARS-CoV-2-reactive T cell receptors after Ad26.COV2.S vaccination were assessed by TCRbeta repertoire sequencing. A total of around 32 samples were included in the TCR-sequenced set, comprising roughly 19 Ad26.COV2.S vaccine recipients, 5 placebo recipients and 8 SARS-CoV-2 convalescent individuals. Trial participants were randomized into five groups of five, in which low-dose or high-dose Ad26.COV2.S was given once or twice, or placebo was given on both occasions. Investigators did not know the trial group allocation while performing experiments and assessing outcomes. Broader findings and caveats from the paper: Ad26.COV2.S recipients had higher spike-specific TCR breadth than placebo recipients (P = 0.0014). According to the authors, total T cell responses may have been underestimated by the TCR breadth and depth analyses. After vaccination, spike-specific CD8+ and CD4+ T cell responses were reported to show substantial breadth. The study lacked the statistical power to compare responses across vaccine doses or regimens. Vaccine and placebo recipients had comparable non-spike TCR breadth, which fits with the vaccine containing only spike.

Based on the germline V gene, the CDR1 and CDR2 sequences are SGHNT and YENEEA. The CDR3 starts with the cysteine, ends with the phenylalanine, and has 14 residues. The read is trimmed to its CDR3 DNA, 42 bases read in frame from base 1. The V and J ends are trimmed by 3 bases and 3 bases, leaving 10 bases between them. TCRbeta CDR3 regions were sequenced with the immunoSEQ Assay. After extraction, genomic DNA underwent amplification by bias-controlled multiplex PCR, followed by high-throughput sequencing. Per the source publication's procedure: To quantify the absolute abundance of every unique TCRbeta CDR3 region, sequences were collapsed and filtered. T cell fraction was estimated by normalization of TCRbeta template counts to usable DNA, with usable DNA being measured through amplification of reference genes present in all nucleated cells. Repertoire TCRs were annotated as SARS-CoV-2-specific by exact matching of V gene, CDR3 amino acid sequence and J gene to a known reactive TCR set. MIRA supplied the reference SARS-CoV-2 TCR set, which was filtered for enrichment in COVID-19-positive ImmuneCODE repertoires so that public or cross-reactive TCRs were removed. Using the MIRA antigens, annotated TCRs were further analysed by specific ORF or by position within an ORF. Breadth was defined as annotated unique rearrangements over total unique productive rearrangements; depth was the summed frequency of those rearrangements. Group comparisons of TCR breadth used two-sided Wilcoxon rank-sum tests. In TCRdb, the immuneACCESS table is reduced to in-frame sequences with V and J assigned. These tables do not hold every clone; where another copy was compared, an unresolved V gene accounts for under half, and the others remain unexplained. V and J calls and clone size follow that table, whereas D and trimming were derived from the DNA. The sample table holds around 270,000 clones, of which around 88% were seen once. Jointly, the top ten make up roughly 3% of the sample.

This sample's treatment or condition label indicates: about 20 received Ad26.COV2.S at low or high dose, single or two shots; five or six received placebo; per-sample allocation not given. Repertoires of vaccine and placebo recipients were sequenced from samples collected on day 63 after the first injection. Between 29 July and 7 August 2020, Cohort 1b enrolled around 24 adults aged 18-55 years at one site in Boston, USA. Ad26.COV2.S was a replication-incompetent adenovirus type 26 vector that expressed a prefusion-stabilized SARS-CoV-2 spike protein derived from the original Wuhan strain. This specimen was peripheral blood, taken in a trial of Ad26.COV2.S vaccine versus placebo. The chain employs TRBV11-3 and TRBJ2-3; the D gene is perhaps TRBD2, on 5 matching bases. The receptor's source is a person between 18 and 65 years old who received the Ad26.COV2.S COVID-19 vaccine or a placebo. DNA sequence: TGTGCCAGCAGCTTTGCCAGAGGGACAGATACGCAGTATTTT. This sequence encodes CASSFARGTDTQYF.